The 19 T cell receptor beta chains in this list originate from one sample, sequenced in a study of cytomegalovirus exposure and HLA in healthy donors. The PCR contained 60 Vbeta and 13 Jbeta primers. The table came from immunoSEQ multiplex PCR; TCRdb's copy has only in-frame clones and leaves some out. The table lists approximately 100,000 clones. The sample consisted of PBMCs. The receptor source for this set is a man over 45 in good health and CMV-seronegative.

V usage is TRBV27 and J usage is TRBJ1-1; maybe TRBD1 (6 bases). From germline, CDR1 is MNHEY and CDR2 SMNVEV (reference sequence). V lost 6 bases to trimming and J lost 9 bases, with 17 bases between them. The CDR3 loop spans 13 amino acids. The CDR3 protein is CASSPVTGRQAFF. CDR3 sequence (DNA): TGTGCCAGCAGCCCTGTGACAGGCCGGCAAGCTTTCTTT.

The V and J genes are TRBV19 and TRBJ2-2, with TRBD2 identical over 9 bases. Germline CDR1 reads LNHDA; CDR2 reads SQIVND (reference sequence). The CDR3 runs 16 residues. V dropped 6 bases and J dropped 4; count of bases not matched to a gene: 9. Here the CDR3 DNA reads TGTGCCAGTAGGAGGCGGGGGGGCCGGGGCACCGGGGAGCTGTTTTTT. This encodes CASRRRGGRGTGELFF.

The chain uses TRBV14 and TRBJ1-1, with a tentative D call TRBD1 (6 bases). The germline V gene has CDR1 SGHDN and CDR2 FVKESK. Trimming shortened V by 6 bases and J by 8 bases, and 13 bases separated the two germline ends. The CDR3 extends over 12 amino acids. For the CDR3, the DNA is TGTGCCAGCAGTTACAGGGCAGGGGAAGCTTTCTTT. Its protein product is CASSYRAGEAFF.

The chain joins TRBV18 to TRBJ1-2; D ambiguous. Per germline, CDR1 KGHSH and CDR2 LQKENI. The CDR3 runs 13 residues. V was cut by 0 bases and J by 8 bases, with 10 bases left in between. CDR3 amino acids: CASSPPQRDGYTF. CDR3 nucleotides: TGTGCCAGCTCACCACCACAGAGAGACGGCTACACCTTC.

The chain carries TRBV19 and TRBJ2-1; 7 positions match TRBD1. Per the germline V gene, CDR1 is LNHDA and CDR2 is SQIVND (reference sequence). The trim removed 3 bases at V and 3 bases at J, leaving 11 bases unmatched. This CDR3 region has 17 residues. CDR3 protein: CASSITGAGTVYNEQFF. Here the CDR3 DNA reads TGTGCCAGTAGTATTACAGGGGCAGGAACAGTCTACAATGAGCAGTTCTTC.

The gene calls are TRBV19 and TRBJ1-6; D might be TRBD1 (6 bases). This CDR3 spans 16 amino acids. Germline V lookup: CDR1 LNHDA, CDR2 SQIVND (reference sequence). V was pared by 3 bases and J by 7 bases, with 16 bases between. CDR3 in amino acids: CASSIQPGQLNSPLHF. The CDR3 DNA reads TGTGCCAGTAGTATCCAACCCGGACAGTTGAATTCACCCCTCCACTTT. Full variable domain (rest looked up from reference TRBV19 and TRBJ1-6): DGGITQSPKYLFRKEGQNVTLSCEQNLNHDAMYWYRQDPGQGLRLIYYSQIVNDFQKGDIAEGYSVSREKKESFPLTVTSAQKNPTAFYLCASSIQPGQLNSPLHFGNGTRLTVT.

This sequence joins TRBV7-2 and TRBJ1-1; tentative D call: TRBD1 (6 bases). The CDR3 runs to 15 residues. Germline CDR1 is SGHTA and CDR2 is FQGNSA. V lost 0 bases and J 5 bases, leaving 13 bases between the germline ends. CDR3 residues: CASSLAGGDLTEAFF. DNA of the CDR3: TGTGCCAGCAGCTTAGCTGGGGGCGATTTGACTGAAGCTTTCTTT.

Here the CDR3 reads CASSSGTSGAYEQYF. CDR3 in DNA: TGTGCCAGCAGTTCCGGGACTAGCGGAGCCTACGAGCAGTACTTC. This chain joins TRBV5-4 and TRBJ2-7; 11 bases agree with TRBD2. This CDR3 is 15 amino acids long. Germline-derived CDR1 and CDR2 are SGHNT and YYREEE (reference sequence). J lost 2 bases, V lost 5 bases, and 6 bases had no gene match.

J is TRBJ1-1 and V is TRBV9; 9 bases fit TRBD1. The V segment lost 4 bases and the J segment 3 bases; nucleotides outside the gene matches: 7. The germline gives CDR1 SGDLS, CDR2 YYNGEE. The CDR3 extends over 15 amino acids. The CDR3 DNA sequence: TGTGCCAGCAGCCAATTCGGGACAGGGCACACTGAAGCTTTCTTT. Translation: CASSQFGTGHTEAFF.

The CDR3 DNA reads as TGTGCCAGCAGACCCCTAGCGCGTGAGACCCAGTACTTC. Its protein product is CASRPLARETQYF. This chain links TRBV6-5 with TRBJ2-5; weak D call: TRBD2 (6 bases). CDR1 and CDR2 from the germline V gene are MNHEY and SVGAGI. V was shortened by 6 bases and J by 5 bases, with 13 bases between the two germline ends. CDR3 length equals 13 residues.

The V call is TRBV7-9, the J call TRBJ2-5; a weak D match, TRBD1 (6 bases). The CDR3 has 14 amino acids. The V gene's germline CDR1 is SEHNR and CDR2 FQNEAQ (reference sequence). V was shortened by 5 bases and J by 3 bases, with 13 bases between the two germline ends. CDR3 DNA sequence: TGTGCCAGCAGCACGGGACAACGAGAAGAGACCCAGTACTTC. Its translation is CASSTGQREETQYF.

V is TRBV5-5 and J is TRBJ1-5; TRBD1 is a possible D gene (5 bases). The CDR3 runs to 15 residues. Germline CDR1 SGHKS, CDR2 YYEKEE (reference sequence). The germline V and J ends were trimmed by 4 bases and 2 bases, with 13 bases remaining between them. CDR3 residues: CASSRGDEGNQPQHF. CDR3 in DNA: TGTGCCAGCAGCCGGGGGGACGAAGGCAATCAGCCCCAGCATTTT.

The rearrangement joins TRBV30 to TRBJ1-3; unclear D gene. The CDR3 consists of 12 residues. V gave up 1 base and J gave up 7 bases, with 8 bases separating them. Looked up from germline, CDR1 is GTSNPN and CDR2 is SVGIG (reference sequence). The CDR3 region is CAWSENGNTIYF. The CDR3 DNA is TGTGCCTGGAGTGAAAACGGGAACACCATATATTTT.

This chain links TRBV7-2 with TRBJ1-2, with 9 bases that match TRBD1. The junction had 11 bases not matched to a gene; V was cut back by 3 bases and J by 0 bases. The CDR3 sequence is 18 residues long. Germline lookup yields CDR1 SGHTA and CDR2 FQGNSA. CDR3 residues: CASSFIAGTGLANYGYTF. DNA of the CDR3: TGTGCCAGCAGCTTTATAGCCGGGACAGGGTTAGCTAACTATGGCTACACCTTC.

This chain connects TRBV4-1 to TRBJ2-2, with 13 nucleotides matching TRBD2. Trimming at V came to 4 bases and at J to 7 bases, leaving 9 bases not matched to a gene. Per germline, CDR1 MGHRA and CDR2 YSYEKL. This CDR3 spans 17 amino acids. CDR3 sequence reads: CASSLLRTSGGHGELFF. The CDR3, as DNA: TGCGCCAGCAGCCTACTTCGGACTAGCGGGGGCCACGGGGAGCTGTTTTTT.

The chain employs TRBV6-5 and TRBJ2-2, with 13 bases lining up with TRBD2. The CDR3 spans 15 residues. The germline V gene encodes CDR1 MNHEY and CDR2 SVGAGI. With V trimmed by 5 bases and J by 6 bases, 3 bases remained unmatched. The CDR3 nucleotides are TGTGCCAGCAGTATGACTAGCGGGAGGTCCGGGGAGCTGTTTTTT. Protein sequence: CASSMTSGRSGELFF.

The V call is TRBV12-5, the J call TRBJ2-2, with TRBD1 matching 8 bases. With V trimmed by 3 bases and J by 1 base, 10 bases remained unmatched. This CDR3 contains 18 residues. Germline lookup yields CDR1 LGHNT and CDR2 FRNRAP. CDR3 residues: CASGLPSQGVRNTGELFF. DNA for the CDR3: TGTGCTAGTGGTTTACCCTCACAGGGGGTAAGGAACACCGGGGAGCTGTTTTTT.

The chain couples TRBV27 to TRBJ1-5; 7 nucleotides match TRBD1. The CDR3 loop spans 15 amino acids. CDR1 MNHEY and CDR2 SMNVEV come from the germline V gene (reference sequence). V lost 5 bases and J lost 2; bases outside the gene matches: 6. The CDR3, as DNA: TGTGCCAGCAGTCCCCGGCAGGGGGGCAATCAGCCCCAGCATTTT. It codes for CASSPRQGGNQPQHF.

V and J are TRBV10-1 and TRBJ1-3; D gene uncertain. The CDR3 is 12 amino acids. V was cut by 3 bases and J by 7 bases, with 7 bases left in between. The germline gives CDR1 WNHNN, CDR2 SYGVQD (reference sequence). CDR3 region: CASSDTRNTIYF. In nucleotides, the CDR3 is TGCGCCAGCAGTGACACCAGGAACACCATATATTTT.